This passage covers 16 T cell receptor beta chains from one sample sequenced in a study of identifying expanded T cells in peripheral blood. Sequencing was performed with immunoSEQ multiplex PCR; in TCRdb, only in-frame clones are kept and a portion is missing. Of 100,000 to 150,000 clones in the sample, approximately 84% were seen once. Sequenced sample: blood. Receptor source: a person aged 18 to 70 in good health.

CDR3 protein: CASSQDGWLNQPQHF. Written as DNA, the CDR3 is TGCGCCAGCAGCCAAGATGGGTGGCTCAATCAGCCCCAGCATTTT. The rearrangement links TRBV4-3 to TRBJ1-5; D ambiguous. V lost 0 bases and J lost 3, with 9 bases in between. From germline, CDR1 is LGHNA and CDR2 YSLEER. CDR3 size: 15 residues.

This CDR3 is CASSLRGRGTGELFF. CDR3 sequence (DNA): TGTGCCAGCAGTTTACGCGGCAGGGGCACCGGGGAGCTGTTTTTT. The rearrangement links TRBV27 to TRBJ2-2; possible D gene TRBD1, 6 bases. The CDR3 has 15 amino acids. V lost 2 bases, J lost 4 bases, and 11 bases lay in between. CDR1 and CDR2 (germline): MNHEY, SMNVEV (reference sequence).

V and J are TRBV9 and TRBJ2-5; 9 positions agree with TRBD2. V lost 0 bases, J lost 5 bases, and 5 bases stayed unmatched. CDR1 is SGDLS and CDR2 is YYNGEE in the germline V gene. This CDR3 has 15 amino acids. For the CDR3, the DNA is TGTGCCAGCAGCGTAGGCGGGGGGGCCTATGAGACCCAGTACTTC. Translating gives CASSVGGGAYETQYF.

The V gene is TRBV5-4, the J gene TRBJ2-7, with D maybe TRBD1 (5 bases). The CDR3 is made up of 15 amino acids. Germline V gene data show CDR1 as SGHNT and CDR2 as YYREEE (reference sequence). The V end was cut by 1 base, the J end by 0 bases, with 11 bases between. DNA of the CDR3: TGTGCCAGCAGCTTGTTCGCAGGGCTCTCCTACGAGCAGTACTTC. Translated: CASSLFAGLSYEQYF.

This chain links TRBV18 with TRBJ1-1; D is possibly TRBD1 (5 bases). V was clipped by 3 bases and J by 2 bases, with 13 bases between them. From germline, CDR1 is KGHSH and CDR2 LQKENI. The CDR3 runs to 15 residues. CDR3 sequence: CASSPQDGGNTEAFF. CDR3 DNA sequence: TGTGCCAGCTCACCCCAAGACGGGGGTAACACTGAAGCTTTCTTT.

The chain has TRBV4-1 and TRBJ1-3; unclear D gene. V shed 2 bases and J shed 4 bases, with 6 bases lying between them. CDR1 and CDR2 (germline): MGHRA, YSYEKL. CDR3 size: 13 residues. In nucleotides, the CDR3 is TGCGCCAGCAGCCAATCCTCCGGAAACACCATATATTTT. Amino acid sequence: CASSQSSGNTIYF.

The chain carries TRBV30 and TRBJ2-7, with D unresolved. With 5 bases removed from V and 0 bases from J, the gap between germline ends came to 8 bases. Germline V gives CDR1 GTSNPN, CDR2 SVGIG (reference sequence). The CDR3 sequence is 12 residues long. The CDR3 DNA reads as TGTGCCTGGGAGCAGGACTCCTACGAGCAGTACTTC. This sequence encodes CAWEQDSYEQYF.

As to this clone: At one boundary the junction diverges from the germline segment, which might be a read error. This chain links TRBV6-7 with TRBJ2-5; no clear D. TRBV6-7 is treated as an ORF (open reading frame) with a function not yet certain. The CDR3 totals 12 residues. Written as DNA, the CDR3 is TGTGCCTGCAGATCGGGTGGAGAGACCCAGTACTTC. Translation: CACRSGGETQYF.

The table lists this clone with a few counts. This CDR3 is CAISESISSTDTQYF. As DNA, the CDR3 is TGTGCCATCAGTGAGTCGATTAGTAGCACAGATACGCAGTATTTT. This chain connects TRBV10-3 to TRBJ2-3; D not resolved. The CDR3 is 15 residues long. CDR1 ENHRY and CDR2 SYGVKD come from the germline V gene. Trimming pared 0 bases from V and 0 bases from J, leaving 7 bases between.

The J gene is TRBJ1-1, the V gene TRBV10-3; D remains unclear. Germline V gene sequence: CDR1 ENHRY, CDR2 SYGVKD. Trimming stripped 0 bases from V and 8 bases from J, with 7 bases between. The CDR3 is 12 amino acids. CDR3 in amino acids: CAISESRGEAFF. The DNA of the CDR3 is TGTGCCATCAGTGAGTCGCGGGGAGAAGCTTTCTTT.

The V and J genes are TRBV15 and TRBJ1-1, with D unresolved. The V and J ends lost 8 bases and 4 bases respectively, with 11 bases between them. Looked up from germline, CDR1 is LNHNV and CDR2 is YYDKDF (reference sequence). CDR3 length: 12 residues. The DNA for the CDR3 is TGTGCCACCTCCTGGCTGGGCACTGAAGCTTTCTTT. The encoded protein is CATSWLGTEAFF.

The gene calls are TRBV7-2 and TRBJ1-3; 8 nucleotides align to TRBD1. Germline V gene sequence: CDR1 SGHTA, CDR2 FQGNSA. This CDR3 contains 16 residues. The V segment lost 1 base and the J segment 6 bases; nucleotides outside the gene matches: 8. The CDR3 sequence: CASSLEGRGRANTIYF. The DNA of the CDR3 is TGTGCCAGCAGCTTAGAGGGCAGGGGGCGGGCAAACACCATATATTTT.

This chain uses TRBV30 with TRBJ2-3; D is undetermined. Deletions cut 0 bases from V and 2 bases from J, with 12 bases between. This CDR3 is 15 amino acids long. Germline V gene lookup returns CDR1 GTSNPN and CDR2 SVGIG (reference sequence). CDR3 nucleotide sequence: TGTGCCTGGAGTGTCAGTGCCCCGGTCACAGATACGCAGTATTTT. Its translation: CAWSVSAPVTDTQYF.

This clone has just one count. This CDR3 is CASRQRGYRKTYGYTF. The DNA of the CDR3 is TGTGCCAGCAGACAACGTGGCTACAGAAAGACCTATGGCTACACCTTC. J is TRBJ1-2 and V is TRBV21-1; the D call TRBD1 from the table was never checked on the DNA. TRBV21-1 is a pseudogene locus. This CDR3 is 16 amino acids long.

V gene TRBV20-1 combines with J gene TRBJ2-5; D remains ambiguous. Germline V gene data show CDR1 as DFQATT and CDR2 as SNEGSKA (reference sequence). The ends were cut back, 0 bases at V and 10 bases at J, with 6 bases in the middle. The CDR3 length is 10 residues. The CDR3 nucleotides are TGCAGTGCTAGAGATGAGTTCCAGTACTTC. Translating gives CSARDEFQYF.

The chain couples TRBV18 to TRBJ2-3, with a possible D match to TRBD2 (6 bases). Trimming removed 4 bases from V and 5 bases from J, with 10 bases in between. This CDR3 is 13 amino acids long. Per the germline V gene, CDR1 is KGHSH and CDR2 is LQKENI. CDR3 nucleotides: TGTGCCAGCTCACGGGGGGAGCAAGATACGCAGTATTTT. Protein: CASSRGEQDTQYF. Full variable domain (missing parts from reference TRBV18 and TRBJ2-3): NAGVMQNPRHLVRRRGQEARLRCSPMKGHSHVYWYRQLPEEGLKFMVYLQKENIIDESGMPKERFSAEFPKEGPSILRIQQVVRGDSAAYFCASSRGEQDTQYFGPGTRLTVL.